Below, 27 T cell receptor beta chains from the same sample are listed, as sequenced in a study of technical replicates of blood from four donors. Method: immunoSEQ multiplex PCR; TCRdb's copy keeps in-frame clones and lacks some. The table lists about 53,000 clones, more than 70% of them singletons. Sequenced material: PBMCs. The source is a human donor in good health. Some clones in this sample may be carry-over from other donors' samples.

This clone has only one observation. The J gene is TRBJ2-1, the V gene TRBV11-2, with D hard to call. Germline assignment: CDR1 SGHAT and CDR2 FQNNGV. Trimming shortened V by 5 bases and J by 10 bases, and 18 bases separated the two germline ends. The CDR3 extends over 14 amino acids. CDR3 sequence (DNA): TGTGCCAGCAGCCCCAACCAGGCGCCCCGGGAGCAGTTCTTC. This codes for CASSPNQAPREQFF. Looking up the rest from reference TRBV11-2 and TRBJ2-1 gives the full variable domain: EAGVAQSPRYKIIEKRQSVAFWCNPISGHATLYWYQQILGQGPKLLIQFQNNGVVDDSQLPKDRFSAERLKGVDSTLKIQPAKLEDSAVYLCASSPNQAPREQFFGPGTRLTVL.

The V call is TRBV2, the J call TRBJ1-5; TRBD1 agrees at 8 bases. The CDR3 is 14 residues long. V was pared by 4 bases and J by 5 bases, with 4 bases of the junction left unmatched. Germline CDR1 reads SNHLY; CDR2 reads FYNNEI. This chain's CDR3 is CASSVRTGYQPQHF. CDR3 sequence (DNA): TGTGCCAGCAGTGTGAGGACAGGGTATCAGCCCCAGCATTTT.

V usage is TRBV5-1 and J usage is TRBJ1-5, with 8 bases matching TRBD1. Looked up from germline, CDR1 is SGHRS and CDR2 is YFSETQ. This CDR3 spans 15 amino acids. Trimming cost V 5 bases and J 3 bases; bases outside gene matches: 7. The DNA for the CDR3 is TGCGCCAGCAGTCCCGGACAGGGCAACAATCAGCCCCAGCATTTT. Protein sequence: CASSPGQGNNQPQHF.

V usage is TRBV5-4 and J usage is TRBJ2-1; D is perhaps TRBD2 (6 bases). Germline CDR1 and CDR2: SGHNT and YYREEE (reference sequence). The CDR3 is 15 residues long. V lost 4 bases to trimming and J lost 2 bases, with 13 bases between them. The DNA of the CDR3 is TGTGCCAGCAGCCTAGATAGCGGACCCTACAATGAGCAGTTCTTC. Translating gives CASSLDSGPYNEQFF.

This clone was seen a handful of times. CDR3 in DNA: TGTGCCAGCAGCCTGCGTCTTAGCTCCTACGAGCAGTACTTC. Amino acid sequence: CASSLRLSSYEQYF. The V call is TRBV14, the J call TRBJ2-7; D uncertain. Germline CDR1 SGHDN, CDR2 FVKESK. Trimming took off 4 bases at V and 0 bases at J, with 10 bases between the two ends. The length of the CDR3 is 14 residues.

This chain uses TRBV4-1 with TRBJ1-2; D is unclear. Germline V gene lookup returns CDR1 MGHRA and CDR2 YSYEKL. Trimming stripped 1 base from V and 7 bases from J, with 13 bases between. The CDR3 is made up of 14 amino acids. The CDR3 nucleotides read TGCGCCAGCAGCCAAGTGGATTGGACTGGTGGCTACACCTTC. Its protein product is CASSQVDWTGGYTF.

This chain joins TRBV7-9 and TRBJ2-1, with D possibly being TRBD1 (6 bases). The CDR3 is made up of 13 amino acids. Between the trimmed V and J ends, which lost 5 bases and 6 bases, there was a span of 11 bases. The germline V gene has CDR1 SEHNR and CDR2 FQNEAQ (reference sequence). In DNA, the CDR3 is TGTGCCAGCAGCAGCCGGGACACCAATGAGCAGTTCTTC. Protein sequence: CASSSRDTNEQFF.

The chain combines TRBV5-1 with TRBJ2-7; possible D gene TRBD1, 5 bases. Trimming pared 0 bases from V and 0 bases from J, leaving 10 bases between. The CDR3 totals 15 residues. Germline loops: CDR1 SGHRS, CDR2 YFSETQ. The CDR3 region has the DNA TGCGCCAGCAGCTTGGATCAAGGACACTCCTACGAGCAGTACTTC. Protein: CASSLDQGHSYEQYF.

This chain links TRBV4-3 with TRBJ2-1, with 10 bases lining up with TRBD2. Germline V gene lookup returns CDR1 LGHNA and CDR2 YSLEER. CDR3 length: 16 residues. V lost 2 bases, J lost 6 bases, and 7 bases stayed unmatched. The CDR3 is CASSQRPSGGANEQFF. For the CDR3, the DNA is TGCGCCAGCAGCCAACGTCCGAGCGGGGGGGCCAATGAGCAGTTCTTC.

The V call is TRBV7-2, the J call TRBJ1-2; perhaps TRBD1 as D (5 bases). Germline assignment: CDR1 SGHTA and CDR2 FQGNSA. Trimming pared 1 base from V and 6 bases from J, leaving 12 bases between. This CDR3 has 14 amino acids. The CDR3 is CASSLGQSIDGYTF. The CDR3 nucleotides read TGTGCCAGCAGCTTAGGACAGAGTATAGATGGCTACACCTTC.

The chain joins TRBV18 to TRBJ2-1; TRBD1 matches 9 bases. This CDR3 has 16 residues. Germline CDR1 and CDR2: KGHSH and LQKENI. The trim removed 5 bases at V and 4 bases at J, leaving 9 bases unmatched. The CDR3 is CASSGSSGQGYNEQFF. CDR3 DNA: TGTGCCAGCTCAGGATCATCGGGACAGGGATACAATGAGCAGTTCTTC.

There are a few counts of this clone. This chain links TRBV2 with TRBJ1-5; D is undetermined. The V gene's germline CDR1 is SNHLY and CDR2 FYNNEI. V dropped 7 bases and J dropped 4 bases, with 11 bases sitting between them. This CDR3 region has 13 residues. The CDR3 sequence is CASMYEKNQPQHF. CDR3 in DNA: TGTGCCAGCATGTATGAGAAGAATCAGCCCCAGCATTTT.

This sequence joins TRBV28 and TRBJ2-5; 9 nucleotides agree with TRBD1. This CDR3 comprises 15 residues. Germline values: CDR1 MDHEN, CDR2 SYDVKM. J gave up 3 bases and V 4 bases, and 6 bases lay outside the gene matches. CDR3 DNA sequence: TGTGCCAGCAGTTCACCGGGACAGGGAAAAGAGACCCAGTACTTC. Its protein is CASSSPGQGKETQYF.

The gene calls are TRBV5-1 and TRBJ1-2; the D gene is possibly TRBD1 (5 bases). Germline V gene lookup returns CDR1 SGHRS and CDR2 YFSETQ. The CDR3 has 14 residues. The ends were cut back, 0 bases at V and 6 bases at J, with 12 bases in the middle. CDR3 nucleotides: TGCGCCAGCAGCTTGGAGACAGAAATTCATGGCTACACCTTC. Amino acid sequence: CASSLETEIHGYTF.

The CDR3 region has the DNA TGTGCCAGCAGCCCCCGGTCACAGGGGGACCCCGGAGCTTTCTTT. Its translation is CASSPRSQGDPGAFF. The rearrangement uses TRBV7-8 and TRBJ1-1; 8 nucleotides agree with TRBD1. CDR3 length: 15 residues. Germline V lookup: CDR1 SGHVS, CDR2 FQNEAQ. The ends lost 5 bases at V and 10 bases at J; junction bases unmatched: 15.

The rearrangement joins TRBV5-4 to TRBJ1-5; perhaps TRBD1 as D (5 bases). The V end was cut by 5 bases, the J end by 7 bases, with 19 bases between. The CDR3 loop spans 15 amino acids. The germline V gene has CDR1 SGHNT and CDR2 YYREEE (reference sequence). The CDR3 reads CASSRGRGLGQPQHF. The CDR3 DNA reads TGTGCCAGCAGTAGGGGCCGGGGGTTGGGGCAGCCCCAGCATTTT.

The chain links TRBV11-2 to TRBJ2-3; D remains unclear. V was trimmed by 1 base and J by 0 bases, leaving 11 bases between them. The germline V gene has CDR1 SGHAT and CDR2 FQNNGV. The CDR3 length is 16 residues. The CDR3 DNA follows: TGTGCCAGCAGCTTAGGTCCGAGATTTAGCACAGATACGCAGTATTTT. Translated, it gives CASSLGPRFSTDTQYF.

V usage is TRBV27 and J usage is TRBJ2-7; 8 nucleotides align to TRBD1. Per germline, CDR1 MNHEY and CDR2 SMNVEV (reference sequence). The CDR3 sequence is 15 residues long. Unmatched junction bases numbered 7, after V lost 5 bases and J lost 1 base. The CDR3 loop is CASSPVDRDSYEQYF. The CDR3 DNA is TGTGCCAGCAGTCCCGTGGACAGGGATTCCTACGAGCAGTACTTC.

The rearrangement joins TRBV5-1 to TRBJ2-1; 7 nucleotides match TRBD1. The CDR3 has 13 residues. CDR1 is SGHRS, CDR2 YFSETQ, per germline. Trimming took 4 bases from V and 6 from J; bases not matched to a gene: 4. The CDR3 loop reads CASSTGQVNEQFF. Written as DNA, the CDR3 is TGCGCCAGCAGCACCGGACAGGTCAATGAGCAGTTCTTC.

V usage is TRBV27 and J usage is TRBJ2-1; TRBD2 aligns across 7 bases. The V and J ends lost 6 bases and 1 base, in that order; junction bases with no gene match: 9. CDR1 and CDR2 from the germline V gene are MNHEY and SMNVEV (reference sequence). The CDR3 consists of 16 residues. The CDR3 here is CASSRKSGVSYNEQFF. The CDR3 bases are TGTGCCAGCAGCAGAAAGAGCGGGGTATCCTACAATGAGCAGTTCTTC.

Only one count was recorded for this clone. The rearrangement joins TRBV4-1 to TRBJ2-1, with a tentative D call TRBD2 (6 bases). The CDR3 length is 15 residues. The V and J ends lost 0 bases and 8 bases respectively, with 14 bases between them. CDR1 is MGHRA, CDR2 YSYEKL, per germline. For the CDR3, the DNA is TGCGCCAGCAGCCAAGATGCGACTAGGGACTATGAGCAGTTCTTC. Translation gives CASSQDATRDYEQFF.

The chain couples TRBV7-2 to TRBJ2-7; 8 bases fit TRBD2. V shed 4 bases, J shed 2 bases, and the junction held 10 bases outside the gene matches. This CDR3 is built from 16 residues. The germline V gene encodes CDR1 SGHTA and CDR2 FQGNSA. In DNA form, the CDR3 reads TGTGCCAGCAGCTCCCTAGGCGGGGGGCCGCCCTACGAGCAGTACTTC. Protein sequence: CASSSLGGGPPYEQYF.

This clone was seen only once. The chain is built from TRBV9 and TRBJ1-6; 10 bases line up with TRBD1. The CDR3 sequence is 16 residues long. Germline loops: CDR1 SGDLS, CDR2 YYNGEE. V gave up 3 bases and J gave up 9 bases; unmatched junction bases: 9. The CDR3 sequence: CASSAGQGLLGSPLHF. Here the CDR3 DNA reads TGTGCCAGCAGCGCGGGACAGGGGTTATTGGGTTCACCCCTCCACTTT.

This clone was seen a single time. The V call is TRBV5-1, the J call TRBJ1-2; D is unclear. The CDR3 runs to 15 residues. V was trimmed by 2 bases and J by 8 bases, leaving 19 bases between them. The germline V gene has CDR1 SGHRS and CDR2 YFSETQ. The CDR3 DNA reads TGCGCCAGCAGCTTCGAACCAGGTCAAGCAGGAGGCTACACCTTC. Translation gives CASSFEPGQAGGYTF.

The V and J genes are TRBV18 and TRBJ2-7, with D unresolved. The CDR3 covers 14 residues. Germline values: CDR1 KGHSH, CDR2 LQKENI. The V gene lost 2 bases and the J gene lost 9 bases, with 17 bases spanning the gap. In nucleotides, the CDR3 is TGTGCCAGCTCACCAGGCGGTTCGTTGCACGGGCAGTACTTC. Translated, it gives CASSPGGSLHGQYF.

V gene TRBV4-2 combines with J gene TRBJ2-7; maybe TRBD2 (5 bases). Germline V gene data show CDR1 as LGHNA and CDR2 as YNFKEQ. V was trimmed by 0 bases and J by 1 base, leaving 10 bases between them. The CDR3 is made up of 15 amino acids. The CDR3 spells CASSQDRLASYEQYF. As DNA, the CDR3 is TGTGCCAGCAGCCAAGATCGCCTAGCTTCCTACGAGCAGTACTTC.

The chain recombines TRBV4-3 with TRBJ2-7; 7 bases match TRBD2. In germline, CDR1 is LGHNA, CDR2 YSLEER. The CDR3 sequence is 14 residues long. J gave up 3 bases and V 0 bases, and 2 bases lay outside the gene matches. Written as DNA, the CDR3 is TGCGCCAGCAGCCAAGACGGCGGGGGCTACGAGCAGTACTTC. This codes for CASSQDGGGYEQYF.